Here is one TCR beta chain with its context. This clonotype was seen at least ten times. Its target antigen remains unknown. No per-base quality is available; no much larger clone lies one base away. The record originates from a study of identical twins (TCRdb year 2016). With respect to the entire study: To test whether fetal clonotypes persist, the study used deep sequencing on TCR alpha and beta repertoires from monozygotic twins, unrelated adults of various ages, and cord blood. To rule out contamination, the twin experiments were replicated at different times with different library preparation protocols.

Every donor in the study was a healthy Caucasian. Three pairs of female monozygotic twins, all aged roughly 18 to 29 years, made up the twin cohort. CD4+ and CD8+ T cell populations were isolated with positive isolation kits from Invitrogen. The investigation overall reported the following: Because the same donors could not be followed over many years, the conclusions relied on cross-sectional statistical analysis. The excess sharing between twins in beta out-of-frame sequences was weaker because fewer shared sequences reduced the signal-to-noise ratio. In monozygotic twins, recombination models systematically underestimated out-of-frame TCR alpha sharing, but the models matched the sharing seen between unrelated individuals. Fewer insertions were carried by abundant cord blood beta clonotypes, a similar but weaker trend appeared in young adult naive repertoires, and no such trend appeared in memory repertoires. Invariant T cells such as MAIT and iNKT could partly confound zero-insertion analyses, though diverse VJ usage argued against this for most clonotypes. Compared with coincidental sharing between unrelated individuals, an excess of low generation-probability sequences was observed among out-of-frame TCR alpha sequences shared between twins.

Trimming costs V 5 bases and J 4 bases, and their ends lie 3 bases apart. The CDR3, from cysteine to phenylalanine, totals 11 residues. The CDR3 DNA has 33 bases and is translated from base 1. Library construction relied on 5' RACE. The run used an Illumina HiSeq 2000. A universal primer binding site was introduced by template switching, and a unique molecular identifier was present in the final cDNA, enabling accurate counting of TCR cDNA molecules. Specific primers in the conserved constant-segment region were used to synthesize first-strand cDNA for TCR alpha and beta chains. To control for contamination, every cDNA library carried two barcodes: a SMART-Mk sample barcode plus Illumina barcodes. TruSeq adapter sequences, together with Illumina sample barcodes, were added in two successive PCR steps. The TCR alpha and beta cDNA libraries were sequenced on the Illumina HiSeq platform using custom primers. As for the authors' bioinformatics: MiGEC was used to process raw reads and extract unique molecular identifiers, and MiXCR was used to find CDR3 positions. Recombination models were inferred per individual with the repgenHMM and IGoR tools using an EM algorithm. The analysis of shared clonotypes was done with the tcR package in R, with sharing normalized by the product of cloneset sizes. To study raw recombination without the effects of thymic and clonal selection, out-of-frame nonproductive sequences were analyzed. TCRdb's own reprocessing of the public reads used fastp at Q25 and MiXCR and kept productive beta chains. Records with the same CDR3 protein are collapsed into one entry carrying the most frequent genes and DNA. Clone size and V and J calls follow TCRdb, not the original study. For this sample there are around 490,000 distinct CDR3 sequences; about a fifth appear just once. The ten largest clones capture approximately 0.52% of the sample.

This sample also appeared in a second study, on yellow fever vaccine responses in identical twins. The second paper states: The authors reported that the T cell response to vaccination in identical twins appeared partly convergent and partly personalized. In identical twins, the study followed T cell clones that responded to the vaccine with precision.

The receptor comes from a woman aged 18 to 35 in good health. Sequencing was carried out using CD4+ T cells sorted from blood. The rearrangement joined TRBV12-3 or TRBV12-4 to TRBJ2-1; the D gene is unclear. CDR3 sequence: CASSAYNEQFF. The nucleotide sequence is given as TGTGCCAGCAGTGCTTACAATGAGCAGTTCTTC.